This TCR beta chain was identified during a study of T cell repertoires in cytomegalovirus infection. About the study: A matching HLA type, together with CMV infection, was signaled by public TCR beta signatures.

Whole-study findings and limits: Using cumulative public TCR beta family frequency, the authors identified those who carried CMV together with the relevant HLA. CMV-specific HLA-C-restricted TCR beta clonotypes dominated the ex vivo response.

This clonotype occurred a few times. Its antigen is not identified. One entry per CDR3 protein results from TCRdb running MiXCR on the reads. The data show just under 300,000 distinct CDR3 sequences, around 10% seen once. This CDR3 is 16 amino acids long. V gave up 5 bases and J gave up 5 bases, with 18 bases separating them. Per germline, CDR1 MNHEY and CDR2 SMNVEV (reference sequence). The chain links TRBV27 to TRBJ2-2; D assignment may be TRBD1 or TRBD2 (6 bases each). This TCR derives from a human donor in good health (CMV status not recorded). Some clones in this sample may be carry-over from other donors' samples. The sequenced sample consisted of PBMCs. CDR3 sequence reads: CASSPGRGRFTGELFF. DNA for the CDR3: TGTGCCAGCAGTCCCGGCCGGGGGCGGTTTACCGGGGAGCTGTTTTTT.